This entry lists 32 T cell receptor beta chains sequenced from one sample in a study of blood T cell repertoires in COVID-19. The table came from immunoSEQ multiplex PCR; TCRdb's copy has only in-frame clones and leaves some out. The table includes fewer than 300,000 clones, approximately 86% detected once. Input material: peripheral blood. The receptors were gathered from a woman aged 18 to 35 with acute or convalescent COVID-19.

The chain employs TRBV6-2 or TRBV6-3 and TRBJ1-2; 9 bases line up with TRBD1. V trimming: 0 bases; J trimming: 4 bases; junction bases outside the gene matches: 3. The CDR3 totals 15 residues. CDR1 and CDR2 (germline): MNHEY, SVGEGT. For the CDR3, the DNA is TGTGCCAGCAGTTACTCCGGGACAGGGATCTATGGCTACACCTTC. Encoded protein: CASSYSGTGIYGYTF.

This chain links TRBV18 with TRBJ2-7, with 12 bases lining up with TRBD2. Trimming removed 6 bases from V and 6 bases from J; junction bases left unmatched: 15. There are 17 residues in the CDR3. Germline CDR1 and CDR2: KGHSH and LQKENI. CDR3 coding DNA: TGTGCCAGCTCTGTATCCCAGGCTAGCGGGAGGGCGGGCGAGCAGTACTTC. Encoded protein: CASSVSQASGRAGEQYF.

The chain carries TRBV5-1 and TRBJ2-7; the D gene is possibly TRBD2 (6 bases). The germline CDR1 and CDR2 sequences are SGHRS and YFSETQ. The V end lost 2 bases, the J end lost 3 bases, and 12 bases lay between the germline ends. The length of the CDR3 is 14 residues. The CDR3: CASSFAGPDYEQYF. CDR3 sequence (DNA): TGCGCCAGCAGCTTCGCGGGGCCAGACTACGAGCAGTACTTC.

In its sample, this clone was seen once. V and J are TRBV5-6 and TRBJ2-2; D is possibly TRBD1 (6 bases). CDR1 and CDR2 (germline): SGHDT, YYEEEE. This CDR3 is 14 amino acids long. V was pared by 3 bases and J by 1 base, with 7 bases between. The CDR3 region is CASSSDRNTGELFF. In nucleotides, the CDR3 is TGTGCCAGCAGCTCGGACAGGAACACCGGGGAGCTGTTTTTT.

This chain links TRBV5-1 with TRBJ1-3; 7 bases fit TRBD1. Germline-derived CDR1 and CDR2 are SGHRS and YFSETQ. This CDR3 has 14 residues. V lost 4 bases, J lost 1 base, and 2 bases stayed unmatched. In nucleotides, the CDR3 is TGCGCCAGCAGCGGCAGGGGGTCTGGAAACACCATATATTTT. Its translation is CASSGRGSGNTIYF.

The gene calls are TRBV7-3 and TRBJ2-7; 8 bases map to TRBD1. The CDR3 length is 13 residues. V lost 5 bases to trimming and J lost 6 bases; unmatched junction nucleotides: 6. The germline V gene encodes CDR1 SGHTA and CDR2 FQGTGA. DNA for the CDR3: TGTGCCAGCAGCCGACAGGGGTTCGGCGAGCAGTACTTC. Protein: CASSRQGFGEQYF.

The rearrangement links TRBV4-1 to TRBJ2-3; 7 nucleotides align to TRBD2. Germline V gene lookup returns CDR1 MGHRA and CDR2 YSYEKL. The V and J ends lost 0 bases and 4 bases, in that order; junction bases with no gene match: 4. The CDR3 covers 15 residues. In DNA form, the CDR3 reads TGCGCCAGCAGCCAAGAGGGGAGGGGCGCAGATACGCAGTATTTT. Translation gives CASSQEGRGADTQYF.

The chain links TRBV6-5 to TRBJ2-3, with 7 bases lining up with TRBD1. Germline CDR1 is MNHEY and CDR2 is SVGAGI. This CDR3 is 13 amino acids long. Trimming took 7 bases from V and 4 from J; bases not matched to a gene: 5. The CDR3 coding sequence is TGTGCCAGCACTAGGGACAGAGCAGATACGCAGTATTTT. It codes for CASTRDRADTQYF.

The chain uses TRBV6-2 or TRBV6-3 and TRBJ1-5, with D tentatively TRBD1 (6 bases). Trimming took off 3 bases at V and 4 bases at J, with 10 bases between the two ends. This CDR3 comprises 14 residues. Germline CDR1 reads MNHEY; CDR2 reads SVGEGT. The CDR3 bases are TGTGCCAGCAGTTATTACAGGGAAAATCAGCCCCAGCATTTT. This encodes CASSYYRENQPQHF.

Points on this clone: Other nucleotide sequences in the sample specify the same CDR3. This sequence joins TRBV7-2 and TRBJ2-3, with TRBD2 as a possible D gene (5 bases). Germline lookup yields CDR1 SGHTA and CDR2 FQGNSA. V was clipped by 5 bases and J by 6 bases, with 9 bases between them. CDR3 size: 12 residues. CDR3 residues: CASSLTGDTQYF. The CDR3 DNA reads TGTGCCAGCAGCCTTACGGGGGATACGCAGTATTTT.

The DNA for the CDR3 is TGTGCCAGCAGCACTGGACAGGGAGGCGGGAACACTGAAGCTTTCTTT. The encoded protein is CASSTGQGGGNTEAFF. The rearrangement joins TRBV11-3 to TRBJ1-1, with TRBD1 matching over 8 bases. Per germline, CDR1 SGHNT and CDR2 YENEEA. J was trimmed by 1 base and V by 5 bases; bases with no gene match: 9. This CDR3 is 16 amino acids long.

This clone came up once. The gene calls are TRBV5-8 and TRBJ2-4; 9 nucleotides align to TRBD1. In germline, CDR1 is SGHTS, CDR2 YDEGEE. This CDR3 comprises 15 residues. V was clipped by 4 bases and J by 4 bases; unmatched bases: 6. For the CDR3, the DNA is TGTGCCAGCAGCCCACCTGGACAGGGGAAAAACATTCAGTACTTC. This gives the protein CASSPPGQGKNIQYF.

J is TRBJ2-1 and V is TRBV14; tentative D call: TRBD1 (5 bases). Germline assignment: CDR1 SGHDN and CDR2 FVKESK. The CDR3 sequence is 15 residues long. V lost 5 bases and J lost 0, with 11 bases in between. The CDR3 DNA sequence: TGTGCCAGCAGCGACCTTGGGGCCTCCTACAATGAGCAGTTCTTC. Protein product: CASSDLGASYNEQFF.

The sample holds a few counts of this clone. The gene calls are TRBV4-3 and TRBJ1-2; 10 bases match TRBD1. Germline V gene lookup returns CDR1 LGHNA and CDR2 YSLEER. The CDR3 sequence is 19 residues long. V trimming: 1 base; J trimming: 4 bases; junction bases outside the gene matches: 15. The CDR3 bases are TGCGCCAGCAGCCAAGGGGTCGACAGGGGGCGCGCCTATGGCTATGGCTACACCTTC. This encodes CASSQGVDRGRAYGYGYTF.

V gene TRBV5-8 combines with J gene TRBJ2-7; the D gene is possibly TRBD2 (6 bases). The length of the CDR3 is 12 residues. V gave up 6 bases and J gave up 5 bases, with 12 bases separating them. CDR1 SGHTS and CDR2 YDEGEE come from the germline V gene. This CDR3 reads CASNEGGNEQYF. In DNA, the CDR3 is TGTGCCAGCAATGAGGGAGGCAACGAGCAGTACTTC.

The gene calls are TRBV9 and TRBJ2-1; 13 nucleotides align to TRBD2. This CDR3 region has 16 residues. The trim removed 0 bases at V and 9 bases at J, leaving 6 bases unmatched. In germline, CDR1 is SGDLS, CDR2 YYNGEE. The CDR3 DNA follows: TGTGCCAGCAGCGTAGTCGGACTAGCGGGAGCGGGTGAGCAGTTCTTC. Protein: CASSVVGLAGAGEQFF.

The CDR3 sequence is CASSQEDPGLTEQFF. For the CDR3, the DNA is TGCGCCAGCAGCCAAGAAGACCCGGGACTTACCGAGCAGTTCTTC. V and J are TRBV4-3 and TRBJ2-1, with D possibly TRBD2 on 6 matching bases. Per germline, CDR1 LGHNA and CDR2 YSLEER. The CDR3 loop spans 15 amino acids. Trimming shortened V by 0 bases and J by 10 bases, and 16 bases separated the two germline ends.

This clone has just a few counts. The gene calls are TRBV18 and TRBJ2-1, with TRBD1 identical over 8 bases. Germline V CDR1 and CDR2: KGHSH, LQKENI. The CDR3 is 14 amino acids. V lost 5 bases, J lost 9 bases, and 9 bases stayed unmatched. The CDR3 DNA sequence: TGTGCCAGCTCATCCGAGACAGGGGTAATTGAGCAGTTCTTC. Its protein is CASSSETGVIEQFF.

V is TRBV18 and J is TRBJ2-5, with D possibly being TRBD2 (6 bases). V lost 5 bases, J lost 2 bases, and 6 bases lay in between. The CDR3 is 12 residues long. CDR1 KGHSH and CDR2 LQKENI come from the germline V gene. The CDR3 spells CASSGLQETQYF. The CDR3 DNA reads as TGTGCCAGCTCAGGACTACAAGAGACCCAGTACTTC.

J is TRBJ2-7 and V is TRBV28; D gene unclear. Germline lookup yields CDR1 MDHEN and CDR2 SYDVKM. The CDR3 contains 15 residues. The germline V and J ends were trimmed by 5 bases and 3 bases, with 17 bases remaining between them. In DNA form, the CDR3 reads TGTGCCAGCAGTCCCACGTCGGTTAGCAACTACGAGCAGTACTTC. Its translation is CASSPTSVSNYEQYF.

This clone was detected a few times. The gene calls are TRBV28 and TRBJ1-2; D not certain. This CDR3 spans 13 amino acids. V gave up 3 bases and J gave up 2 bases, with 7 bases separating them. The V gene's germline CDR1 is MDHEN and CDR2 SYDVKM. The CDR3: CASSLRPNYGYTF. CDR3 sequence (DNA): TGTGCCAGCAGTTTGCGCCCGAACTATGGCTACACCTTC.

The chain is built from TRBV6-5 and TRBJ1-6; tentatively, D is TRBD1 (6 bases). V was shortened by 6 bases and J by 14 bases, with 14 bases between the two germline ends. The length of the CDR3 is 12 residues. Germline CDR1 is MNHEY and CDR2 is SVGAGI. The CDR3 DNA reads TGTGCCAGCAGGATACAGGGAGACACCCTCCACTTT. This sequence encodes CASRIQGDTLHF.

The rearrangement uses TRBV4-3 and TRBJ1-3, with D hard to call. The germline V and J ends were trimmed by 3 bases and 0 bases, with 15 bases remaining between them. Germline loops: CDR1 LGHNA, CDR2 YSLEER. The CDR3 is made up of 17 amino acids. CDR3 sequence: CASSQLLSLASGNTIYF. The CDR3 region has the DNA TGCGCCAGCAGCCAGTTGCTTTCGCTGGCCTCTGGAAACACCATATATTTT.

The chain's CDR3 is CASSVAEFDEQYF. As DNA, the CDR3 is TGTGCCAGCAGCGTAGCCGAGTTCGACGAGCAGTACTTC. The rearrangement links TRBV9 to TRBJ2-7; D unresolved. Germline lookup yields CDR1 SGDLS and CDR2 YYNGEE. Deletions cut 0 bases from V and 5 bases from J, with 9 bases between. The CDR3 sequence is 13 residues long.

This chain connects TRBV4-3 to TRBJ2-1, with 7 nucleotides matching TRBD2. Losses at the gene ends were 4 bases for V and 10 bases for J; bases not matched to a gene: 7. This CDR3 is built from 13 residues. Germline CDR1 LGHNA, CDR2 YSLEER. The CDR3 reads CASSPQGLGEQFF. CDR3 nucleotides: TGCGCCAGCAGCCCCCAAGGACTAGGGGAGCAGTTCTTC.

The chain recombines TRBV6-5 with TRBJ1-3; the D gene is possibly TRBD1 (6 bases). This CDR3 has 13 residues. Germline loops: CDR1 MNHEY, CDR2 SVGAGI. Trimming removed 6 bases from V and 4 bases from J, with 10 bases in between. Written as DNA, the CDR3 is TGTGCCAGCAGGGCAGGGGACGGAAACACCATATATTTT. It codes for CASRAGDGNTIYF.

V usage is TRBV10-2 and J usage is TRBJ2-1; 10 nucleotides align to TRBD2. The CDR3 totals 19 residues. Germline CDR1 and CDR2: WSHSY and SAAADI. V was pared by 3 bases and J by 10 bases, with 21 bases of the junction left unmatched. The CDR3 DNA reads as TGCGCCAGCAGTGACCCGCTAGCGGGAGTTTTGGTTCCGGTGATCGAGCAGTTCTTC. This gives the protein CASSDPLAGVLVPVIEQFF.

The chain uses TRBV10-2 and TRBJ2-1, with 13 positions matching TRBD2. V dropped 3 bases and J dropped 7; count of bases not matched to a gene: 3. CDR1 and CDR2 from the germline V gene are WSHSY and SAAADI. The CDR3 extends over 15 amino acids. CDR3 nucleotide sequence: TGCGCCAGCAGTGAAGGGACTAGCGGGAAGAATGAGCAGTTCTTC. Its translation: CASSEGTSGKNEQFF.

This clone was recorded only once. V is TRBV6-2 or TRBV6-3 and J is TRBJ1-2; D remains unclear. Germline CDR1 and CDR2: MNHEY and SVGEGT. Trimming removed 2 bases at V and 5 bases at J, with 6 bases between. CDR3 length: 12 amino acids. CDR3 protein: CASSYQEYGYTF. CDR3 nucleotide sequence: TGTGCCAGCAGTTACCAGGAATATGGCTACACCTTC.

The chain links TRBV27 to TRBJ1-1; D is possibly TRBD1 (5 bases). The CDR3 totals 14 residues. Trimming shortened V by 5 bases and J by 4 bases, and 14 bases separated the two germline ends. The germline V gene encodes CDR1 MNHEY and CDR2 SMNVEV (reference sequence). In DNA form, the CDR3 reads TGTGCCAGCAGTCCCCTGGCAGGGATCACTGAAGCTTTCTTT. Protein product: CASSPLAGITEAFF.

The chain joins TRBV6-6 to TRBJ2-1; 9 bases align to TRBD2. Losses at the gene ends were 6 bases for V and 8 bases for J; bases not matched to a gene: 11. The germline gives CDR1 MNHNY, CDR2 SVGAGI (reference sequence). This CDR3 spans 15 amino acids. CDR3 sequence reads: CASSKWTSVVHEQFF. CDR3 DNA sequence: TGTGCCAGCAGCAAATGGACTAGCGTAGTTCATGAGCAGTTCTTC.

This chain joins TRBV6-2 or TRBV6-3 and TRBJ2-7, with a weak D call TRBD2 (5 bases). The germline CDR1 and CDR2 sequences are MNHEY and SVGEGT. The CDR3 runs 14 residues. V gave up 1 base and J gave up 4 bases, with 11 bases separating them. The CDR3 DNA reads TGTGCCAGCAGTTACTTGGATGGGAGATACGAGCAGTACTTC. It encodes CASSYLDGRYEQYF.